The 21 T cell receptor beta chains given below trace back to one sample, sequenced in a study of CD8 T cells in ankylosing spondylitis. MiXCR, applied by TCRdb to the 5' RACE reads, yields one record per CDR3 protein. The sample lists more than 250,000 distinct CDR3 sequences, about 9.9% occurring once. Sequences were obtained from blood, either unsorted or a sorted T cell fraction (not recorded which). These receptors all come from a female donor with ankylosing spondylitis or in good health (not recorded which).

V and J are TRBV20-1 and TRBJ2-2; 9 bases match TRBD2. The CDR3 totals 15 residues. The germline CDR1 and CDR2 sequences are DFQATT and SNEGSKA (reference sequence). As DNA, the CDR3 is TGCAGCGGGGGGGATAGCGGGGGTAACACCGGGGAGCTGTTTTTT. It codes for CSGGDSGGNTGELFF.

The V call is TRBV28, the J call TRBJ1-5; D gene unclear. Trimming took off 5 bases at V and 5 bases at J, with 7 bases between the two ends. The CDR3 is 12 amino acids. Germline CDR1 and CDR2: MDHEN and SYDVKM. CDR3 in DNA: TGTGCCAGCAGTCGAAAAGATCAGCCCCAGCATTTT. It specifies CASSRKDQPQHF.

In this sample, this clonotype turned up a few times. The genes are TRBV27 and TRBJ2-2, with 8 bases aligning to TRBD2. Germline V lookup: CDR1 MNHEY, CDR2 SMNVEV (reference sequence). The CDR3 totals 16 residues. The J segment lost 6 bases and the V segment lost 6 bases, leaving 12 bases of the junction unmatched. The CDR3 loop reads CASSPTGTSYSGELFF. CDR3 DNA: TGTGCCAGCAGCCCTACCGGGACTAGTTATTCCGGGGAGCTGTTTTTT.

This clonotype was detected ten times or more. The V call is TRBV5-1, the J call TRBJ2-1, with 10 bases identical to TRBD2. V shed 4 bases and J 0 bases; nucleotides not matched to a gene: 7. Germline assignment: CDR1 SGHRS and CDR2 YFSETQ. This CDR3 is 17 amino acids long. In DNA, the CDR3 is TGCGCCAGCAGCCCTGGACTAGCGGCACCCTCCTACAATGAGCAGTTCTTC. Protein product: CASSPGLAAPSYNEQFF. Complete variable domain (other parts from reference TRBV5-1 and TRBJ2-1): KAGVTQTPRYLIKTRGQQVTLSCSPISGHRSVSWYQQTPGQGLQFLFEYFSETQRNKGNFPGRFSGRQFSNSRSEMNVSTLELGDSALYLCASSPGLAAPSYNEQFFGPGTRLTVL.

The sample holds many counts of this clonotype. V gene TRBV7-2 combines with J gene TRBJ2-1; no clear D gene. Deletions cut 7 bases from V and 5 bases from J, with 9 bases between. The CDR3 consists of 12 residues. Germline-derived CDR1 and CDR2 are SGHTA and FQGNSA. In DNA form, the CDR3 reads TGTGCCAGCAACATTGGAAACAATGAGCAGTTCTTC. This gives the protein CASNIGNNEQFF.

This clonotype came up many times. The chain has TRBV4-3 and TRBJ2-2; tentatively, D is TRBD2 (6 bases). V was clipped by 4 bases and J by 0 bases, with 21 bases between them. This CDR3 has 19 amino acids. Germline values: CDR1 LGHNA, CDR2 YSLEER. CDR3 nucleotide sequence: TGCGCCAGCAGCCCGCGATGGTCTATCGGAGGGACGAACACCGGGGAGCTGTTTTTT. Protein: CASSPRWSIGGTNTGELFF.

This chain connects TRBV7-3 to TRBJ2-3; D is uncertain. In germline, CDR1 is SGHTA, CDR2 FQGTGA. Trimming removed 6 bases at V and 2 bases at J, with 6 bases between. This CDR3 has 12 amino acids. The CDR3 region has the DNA TGTGCCAGCAGGGGGATCACAGATACGCAGTATTTT. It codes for CASRGITDTQYF.

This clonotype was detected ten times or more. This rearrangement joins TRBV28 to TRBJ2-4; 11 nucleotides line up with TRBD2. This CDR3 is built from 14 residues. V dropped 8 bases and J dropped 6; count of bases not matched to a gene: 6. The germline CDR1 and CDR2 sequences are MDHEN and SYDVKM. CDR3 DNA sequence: TGTGCCAGCCTACCGACTAGCGGGGTAAACATTCAGTACTTC. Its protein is CASLPTSGVNIQYF. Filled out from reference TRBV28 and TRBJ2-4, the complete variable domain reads DVKVTQSSRYLVKRTGEKVFLECVQDMDHENMFWYRQDPGLGLRLIYFSYDVKMKEKGDIPEGYSVSREKKERFSLILESASTNQTSMYLCASLPTSGVNIQYFGAGTRLSVL.

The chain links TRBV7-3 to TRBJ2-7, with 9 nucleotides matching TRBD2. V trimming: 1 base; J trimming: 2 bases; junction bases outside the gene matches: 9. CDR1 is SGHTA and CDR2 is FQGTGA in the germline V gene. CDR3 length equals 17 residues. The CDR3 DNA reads TGTGCCAGCAGCTTAAATAGCGGGGGATATTCCCCCTACGAGCAGTACTTC. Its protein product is CASSLNSGGYSPYEQYF.

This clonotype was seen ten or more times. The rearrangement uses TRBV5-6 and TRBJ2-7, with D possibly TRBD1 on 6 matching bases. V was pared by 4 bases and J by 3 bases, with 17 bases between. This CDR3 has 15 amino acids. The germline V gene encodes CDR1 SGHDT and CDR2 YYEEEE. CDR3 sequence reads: CASSPWGTQHYEQYF. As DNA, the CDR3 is TGTGCCAGCAGCCCGTGGGGGACACAACACTACGAGCAGTACTTC.

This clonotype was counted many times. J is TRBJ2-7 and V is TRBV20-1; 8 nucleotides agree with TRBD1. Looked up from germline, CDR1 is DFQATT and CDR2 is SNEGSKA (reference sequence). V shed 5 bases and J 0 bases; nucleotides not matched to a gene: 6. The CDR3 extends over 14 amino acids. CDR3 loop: CSALRDRYSYEQYF. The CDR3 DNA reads TGCAGTGCTCTCCGGGACAGGTACTCCTACGAGCAGTACTTC.

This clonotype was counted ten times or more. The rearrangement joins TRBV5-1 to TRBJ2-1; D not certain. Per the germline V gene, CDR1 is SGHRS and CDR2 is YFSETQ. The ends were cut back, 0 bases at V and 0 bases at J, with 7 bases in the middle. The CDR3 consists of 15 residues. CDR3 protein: CASSLDSSSYNEQFF. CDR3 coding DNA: TGCGCCAGCAGCTTGGATTCGAGCTCCTACAATGAGCAGTTCTTC. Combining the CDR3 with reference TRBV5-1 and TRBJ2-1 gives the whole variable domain KAGVTQTPRYLIKTRGQQVTLSCSPISGHRSVSWYQQTPGQGLQFLFEYFSETQRNKGNFPGRFSGRQFSNSRSEMNVSTLELGDSALYLCASSLDSSSYNEQFFGPGTRLTVL.

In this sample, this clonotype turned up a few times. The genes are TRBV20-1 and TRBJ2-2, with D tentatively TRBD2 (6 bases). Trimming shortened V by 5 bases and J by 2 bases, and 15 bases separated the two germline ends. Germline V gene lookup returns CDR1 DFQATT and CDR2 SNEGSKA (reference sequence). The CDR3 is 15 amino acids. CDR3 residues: CSAVLDYSNTGELFF. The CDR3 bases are TGCAGTGCTGTTCTGGACTATTCCAACACCGGGGAGCTGTTTTTT.

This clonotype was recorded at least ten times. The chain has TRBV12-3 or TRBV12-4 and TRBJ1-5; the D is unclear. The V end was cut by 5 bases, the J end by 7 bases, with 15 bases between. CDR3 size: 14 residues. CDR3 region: CASSPSNRGQPQHF. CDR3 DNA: TGTGCCAGCAGTCCATCGAATAGAGGGCAGCCCCAGCATTTT.

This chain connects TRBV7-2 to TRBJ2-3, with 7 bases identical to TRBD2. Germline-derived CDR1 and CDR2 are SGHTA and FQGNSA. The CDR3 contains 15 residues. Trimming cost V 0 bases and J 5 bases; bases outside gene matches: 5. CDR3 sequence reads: CASSLAGGPRDTQYF. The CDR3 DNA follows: TGTGCCAGCAGCTTAGCGGGAGGGCCAAGAGATACGCAGTATTTT. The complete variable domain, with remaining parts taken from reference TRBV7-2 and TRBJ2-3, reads GAGVSQSPSNKVTEKGKDVELRCDPISGHTALYWYRQSLGQGLEFLIYFQGNSAPDKSGLPSDRFSAERTGGSVSTLTIQRTQQEDSAVYLCASSLAGGPRDTQYFGPGTRLTVL.

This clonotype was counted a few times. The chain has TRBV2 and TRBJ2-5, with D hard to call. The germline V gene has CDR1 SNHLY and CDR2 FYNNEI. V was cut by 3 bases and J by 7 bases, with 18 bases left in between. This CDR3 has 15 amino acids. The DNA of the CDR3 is TGTGCCAGCAGTGAGGGGATAGATTGGTCGGGGACCCAGTACTTC. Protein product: CASSEGIDWSGTQYF.

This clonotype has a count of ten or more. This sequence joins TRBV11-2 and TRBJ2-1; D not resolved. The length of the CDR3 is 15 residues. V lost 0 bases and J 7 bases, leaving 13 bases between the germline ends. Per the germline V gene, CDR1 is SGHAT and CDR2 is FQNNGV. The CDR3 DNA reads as TGTGCCAGCAGCTTAGAGTGGGGTGCTGGTAATGAGCAGTTCTTC. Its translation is CASSLEWGAGNEQFF.

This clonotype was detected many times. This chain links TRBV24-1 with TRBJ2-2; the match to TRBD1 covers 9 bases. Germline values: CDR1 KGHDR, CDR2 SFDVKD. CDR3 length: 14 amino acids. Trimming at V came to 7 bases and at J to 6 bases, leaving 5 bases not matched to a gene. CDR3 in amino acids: CATSRDRASGELFF. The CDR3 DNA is TGTGCCACCAGCCGGGACAGGGCATCCGGGGAGCTGTTTTTT.

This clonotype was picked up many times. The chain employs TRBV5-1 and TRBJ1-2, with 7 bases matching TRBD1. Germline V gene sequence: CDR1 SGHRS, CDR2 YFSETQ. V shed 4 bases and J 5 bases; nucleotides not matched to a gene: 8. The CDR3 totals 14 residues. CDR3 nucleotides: TGCGCCAGCAGCGCGGGACAGACCCAATATGGCTACACCTTC. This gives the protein CASSAGQTQYGYTF.

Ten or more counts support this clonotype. The CDR3 bases are TGTGCCAGCTCACCCGGGACTAGCGGGAGCGGTCTCTCCTACGAGCAGTACTTC. It encodes CASSPGTSGSGLSYEQYF. The rearrangement links TRBV18 to TRBJ2-7; 14 bases match TRBD2. The CDR3 totals 18 residues. CDR1 is KGHSH, CDR2 LQKENI, per germline. The V and J ends lost 3 bases and 0 bases, in that order; junction bases with no gene match: 7.

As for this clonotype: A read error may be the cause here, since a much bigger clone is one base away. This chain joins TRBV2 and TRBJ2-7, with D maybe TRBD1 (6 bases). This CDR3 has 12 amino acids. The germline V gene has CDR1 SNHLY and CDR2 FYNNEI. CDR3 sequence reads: CASSGQVYEQHF. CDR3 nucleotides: TGTGCCAGCAGTGGACAGGTCTACGAGCAGCACTTC.